The source of this TCR beta chain is a study of shared clonotypes between healthy human individuals. Study-wide findings and caveats: It was the non-shared clonotypes that had lower generation probabilities than clonotypes shared by all four donors.

There were no recent acute infections or vaccinations among the donors, who were healthy HIV-negative adults. As for this clone: Antigen: not known.

Repertoires were generated with immunoSEQ multiplex PCR, while TCRdb's copy carries only in-frame clones and drops some. The table has some 550,000 clones, less than 98% seen once. V lost 2 bases, J lost 5 bases, and 10 bases lay in between. The germline gives CDR1 SGHNT, CDR2 YENEEA. The CDR3 consists of 13 residues. What was sequenced was naive CD4+ T cells sorted from blood. The sample's subset: CD45RA+ positively selected. The TCR comes from a young woman in good health. The gene calls are TRBV11-3 and TRBJ2-7; D remains unclear. CDR3 sequence: CASSLTSSHEQYF. The CDR3 bases are TGTGCCAGCAGCTTAACGTCCAGCCACGAGCAGTACTTC. Looking up the rest from reference TRBV11-3 and TRBJ2-7 gives the full variable domain: EAGVVQSPRYKIIEKKQPVAFWCNPISGHNTLYWYLQNLGQGPELLIRYENEEAVDDSQLPKDRFSAERLKGVDSTLKIQPAELGDSAVYLCASSLTSSHEQYFGPGTRLTVT.